One sample yielded the 15 T cell receptor beta chains listed below, sequenced in a study of shared clonotypes between healthy human individuals. Profiled with immunoSEQ multiplex PCR; TCRdb holds only in-frame clones, not every one. The sample yields 2 million to 2.5 million clones, 95% seen once. The specimen sequenced was naive CD4+ T cells sorted from blood. Specified subset: CD45RA+ positively selected. The receptors were gathered from a man between 18 and 29 years old in good health.

The chain joins TRBV25-1 to TRBJ2-7; D is undetermined. Germline V gene sequence: CDR1 MGHDK, CDR2 SYGVNS. This CDR3 region has 14 residues. The germline V and J ends were trimmed by 0 bases and 3 bases, with 9 bases remaining between them. Here the CDR3 reads CASSEYSSHYEQYF. CDR3 DNA: TGTGCCAGCAGTGAATATTCTTCCCACTACGAGCAGTACTTC.

V gene TRBV28 combines with J gene TRBJ2-7; 13 nucleotides line up with TRBD2. V was clipped by 8 bases and J by 3 bases; unmatched bases: 7. CDR1 MDHEN and CDR2 SYDVKM come from the germline V gene. This CDR3 is built from 15 residues. This CDR3 is CASGTGLAGVYEQYF. CDR3 sequence (DNA): TGTGCCAGCGGAACCGGACTAGCGGGGGTCTACGAGCAGTACTTC.

This chain joins TRBV6-5 and TRBJ2-7, with a weak D call TRBD1 (5 bases). Trimming took off 6 bases at V and 3 bases at J, with 9 bases between the two ends. The germline gives CDR1 MNHEY, CDR2 SVGAGI. CDR3 length: 12 amino acids. CDR3 sequence: CASRDTNYEQYF. The CDR3 bases are TGTGCCAGCAGGGACACTAACTACGAGCAGTACTTC.

The chain employs TRBV30 and TRBJ1-4, with 7 nucleotides matching TRBD1. This CDR3 region has 17 residues. The junction had 12 bases not matched to a gene; V was cut back by 1 base and J by 4 bases. Germline CDR1 and CDR2: GTSNPN and SVGIG (reference sequence). CDR3 DNA: TGTGCCTGGAGTGAACTCCAAAGACAGGGCCTTAATGAAAAACTGTTTTTT. It is translated as CAWSELQRQGLNEKLFF.

This sequence joins TRBV6-5 and TRBJ2-1, with 11 bases matching TRBD2. Germline CDR1 is MNHEY and CDR2 is SVGAGI. The CDR3 runs to 14 residues. J was trimmed by 6 bases and V by 8 bases; bases with no gene match: 6. The CDR3 protein is CASENSGGGNEQFF. The DNA of the CDR3 is TGTGCCAGCGAGAATAGCGGGGGGGGCAATGAGCAGTTCTTC.

V is TRBV6-6 and J is TRBJ1-5, with D possibly TRBD1 on 5 matching bases. This CDR3 is built from 15 residues. Trimming stripped 7 bases from V and 4 bases from J, with 17 bases between. From germline, CDR1 is MNHNY and CDR2 SVGAGI (reference sequence). Here the CDR3 DNA reads TGTGCCAGCACGCTAAGGGGCGCGCTAAATCAGCCCCAGCATTTT. This gives the protein CASTLRGALNQPQHF.

V usage is TRBV5-1 and J usage is TRBJ2-1, with D possibly TRBD2 on 5 matching bases. Between the trimmed V and J ends, which lost 1 base and 6 bases, there was a span of 8 bases. The length of the CDR3 is 13 residues. Germline values: CDR1 SGHRS, CDR2 YFSETQ. The CDR3 region is CASSLLGLNEQFF. DNA for the CDR3: TGCGCCAGCAGCTTGTTAGGACTCAATGAGCAGTTCTTC.

The chain carries TRBV2 and TRBJ1-1, with D tentatively TRBD1 (6 bases). CDR3 length equals 13 residues. Germline V lookup: CDR1 SNHLY, CDR2 FYNNEI. Trimming took 7 bases from V and 1 from J, leaving 10 bases between them. The DNA for the CDR3 is TGTGCCAGCACGGGACACTGGAACACTGAAGCTTTCTTT. Translation gives CASTGHWNTEAFF.

The J gene is TRBJ2-3, the V gene TRBV9; 12 bases agree with TRBD2. V lost 0 bases to trimming and J lost 0 bases; unmatched junction nucleotides: 2. The CDR3 length is 17 residues. Germline CDR1 SGDLS, CDR2 YYNGEE. DNA of the CDR3: TGTGCCAGCAGCGTAGCTACTAGCGGGAGGAGCACAGATACGCAGTATTTT. Amino acid sequence: CASSVATSGRSTDTQYF.

Concerning this clone itself: Other DNA sequences of this sample code for an identical CDR3. This chain uses TRBV6-5 with TRBJ2-7; D could derive from TRBD1 or TRBD2 (5 bases each). Deletions cut 6 bases from V and 3 bases from J, with 12 bases between. The CDR3 extends over 13 amino acids. Germline V CDR1 and CDR2: MNHEY, SVGAGI. The CDR3 here is CASSHGTDYEQYF. The CDR3 bases are TGTGCCAGCAGCCACGGGACCGACTACGAGCAGTACTTC.

This chain joins TRBV2 and TRBJ2-7, with 8 bases matching TRBD1. The CDR3 is made up of 16 amino acids. V dropped 4 bases and J dropped 1; count of bases not matched to a gene: 9. Germline V gene data show CDR1 as SNHLY and CDR2 as FYNNEI. The CDR3: CASSVPRDRGSYEQYF. CDR3 in DNA: TGTGCCAGCAGTGTGCCCCGAGACAGGGGATCCTACGAGCAGTACTTC.

The chain recombines TRBV5-4 with TRBJ2-7; 7 bases match TRBD2. Germline CDR1 is SGHNT and CDR2 is YYREEE (reference sequence). V dropped 0 bases and J dropped 5; count of bases not matched to a gene: 8. The CDR3 sequence is 15 residues long. In DNA form, the CDR3 reads TGTGCCAGCAGCTTGGACGGGGGGAGACGGAACGAGCAGTACTTC. Translating it yields CASSLDGGRRNEQYF.

This chain connects TRBV9 to TRBJ1-6; D is uncertain. CDR3 size: 13 residues. V shed 4 bases and J shed 12 bases, with 14 bases lying between them. Per germline, CDR1 SGDLS and CDR2 YYNGEE. The CDR3 region has the DNA TGTGCCAGCAGCCCTCGGCTATTCGGACCCCTCCACTTT. This translates into CASSPRLFGPLHF.

The V and J genes are TRBV5-1 and TRBJ1-2; unclear D gene. Germline V gene sequence: CDR1 SGHRS, CDR2 YFSETQ. The CDR3 runs 13 residues. The ends were cut back, 4 bases at V and 5 bases at J, with 12 bases in the middle. The CDR3 sequence: CASSPEKQYGYTF. CDR3 DNA: TGCGCCAGCAGCCCCGAAAAGCAATATGGCTACACCTTC.

The J gene is TRBJ2-1, the V gene TRBV27, with D unclear. Per the germline V gene, CDR1 is MNHEY and CDR2 is SMNVEV (reference sequence). The CDR3 runs 12 residues. The V end lost 5 bases, the J end lost 4 bases, and 6 bases lay between the germline ends. The CDR3 DNA reads as TGTGCCAGCAGTAAGGATTACAATGAGCAGTTCTTC. This translates into CASSKDYNEQFF.